One and the same sample provided the 26 T cell receptor beta chains below, sequenced in a study of blood T cell repertoires in COVID-19. Clones were sequenced by immunoSEQ multiplex PCR, and TCRdb holds only the in-frame ones, with some missing. Among 150,000 to 200,000 clones listed, roughly 83% were seen once. What was sequenced was PBMCs or T cells enriched from blood (not recorded which). The receptors were gathered from a woman aged 60 to 75 who had recovered from COVID-19.

This chain joins TRBV18 and TRBJ2-7, with unresolved D. Germline V gene data show CDR1 as KGHSH and CDR2 as LQKENI. V was shortened by 5 bases and J by 0 bases, with 11 bases between the two germline ends. The CDR3 loop spans 14 amino acids. CDR3 nucleotide sequence: TGTGCCAGCTCATCTGGCCGGAGCTCCTACGAGCAGTACTTC. This encodes CASSSGRSSYEQYF.

This clone is a singleton in its sample. The chain combines TRBV28 with TRBJ2-7; TRBD2 matches 7 bases. Trimming took 1 base from V and 2 from J; bases not matched to a gene: 2. Germline-derived CDR1 and CDR2 are MDHEN and SYDVKM. The CDR3 covers 14 residues. This CDR3 is CASSLSGGPYEQYF. The CDR3 nucleotides read TGTGCCAGCAGTTTATCGGGGGGACCCTACGAGCAGTACTTC.

This clone came up once. The chain has TRBV7-9 and TRBJ1-2, with 9 bases lining up with TRBD1. V dropped 1 base and J dropped 6; count of bases not matched to a gene: 3. The CDR3 spans 14 residues. The germline V gene encodes CDR1 SEHNR and CDR2 FQNEAQ (reference sequence). CDR3 sequence: CASSLVRDRDGYTF. The CDR3 DNA reads as TGTGCCAGCAGCTTAGTTCGGGACAGGGATGGCTACACCTTC. The full variable domain, its missing parts supplied by reference TRBV7-9 and TRBJ1-2, is DTGVSQNPRHKITKRGQNVTFRCDPISEHNRLYWYRQTLGQGPEFLTYFQNEAQLEKSRLLSDRFSAERPKGSFSTLEIQRTEQGDSAMYLCASSLVRDRDGYTFGSGTRLTVV.

The V call is TRBV5-1, the J call TRBJ1-1, with 7 positions matching TRBD1. Germline V lookup: CDR1 SGHRS, CDR2 YFSETQ. V gave up 1 base and J gave up 0 bases; unmatched junction bases: 9. CDR3 length equals 17 residues. The CDR3 is CASSLTGERHMNTEAFF. Written as DNA, the CDR3 is TGCGCCAGCAGCTTGACAGGGGAAAGGCACATGAACACTGAAGCTTTCTTT.

The chain is built from TRBV27 and TRBJ2-3, with 10 bases matching TRBD2. Germline lookup yields CDR1 MNHEY and CDR2 SMNVEV (reference sequence). Trimming removed 2 bases from V and 5 bases from J; junction bases left unmatched: 7. The length of the CDR3 is 16 residues. This CDR3 is CASSLNPPSGRDTQYF. The CDR3 DNA reads TGTGCCAGCAGTTTAAATCCCCCTAGCGGGAGAGATACGCAGTATTTT.

The chain carries TRBV7-8 and TRBJ1-2, with TRBD1 identical over 9 bases. The CDR3 length is 14 residues. After removal of 5 bases from V and 8 bases from J, the junction contained 9 bases not matched to a gene. Germline-derived CDR1 and CDR2 are SGHVS and FQNEAQ. For the CDR3, the DNA is TGTGCCAGCAGCGAAACCGGGACAGGGAGGGGCTACACCTTC. As protein: CASSETGTGRGYTF.

The rearrangement joins TRBV5-1 to TRBJ1-1; D unresolved. V lost 0 bases, J lost 5 bases, and 8 bases lay in between. This CDR3 region has 13 residues. The germline CDR1 and CDR2 sequences are SGHRS and YFSETQ. The CDR3 spells CASSLASQTEAFF. The CDR3 DNA reads TGCGCCAGCAGCTTGGCTAGCCAGACTGAAGCTTTCTTT.

The chain uses TRBV2 and TRBJ1-2; 10 positions match TRBD1. Germline lookup yields CDR1 SNHLY and CDR2 FYNNEI. The V segment lost 4 bases and the J segment 4 bases; nucleotides outside the gene matches: 9. This CDR3 spans 16 amino acids. This CDR3 reads CASSVIDRGQVYGYTF. CDR3 nucleotide sequence: TGTGCCAGCAGTGTTATTGACAGGGGGCAGGTCTATGGCTACACCTTC. The complete variable domain, with remaining parts taken from reference TRBV2 and TRBJ1-2, reads EPEVTQTPSHQVTQMGQEVILRCVPISNHLYFYWYRQILGQKVEFLVSFYNNEISEKSEIFDDQFSVERPDGSNFTLKIRSTKLEDSAMYFCASSVIDRGQVYGYTFGSGTRLTVV.

V and J are TRBV7-8 and TRBJ1-3; 8 bases are shared with TRBD1. The CDR3 covers 16 residues. Unmatched junction bases numbered 6, after V lost 1 base and J lost 4 bases. CDR1 is SGHVS and CDR2 is FQNEAQ in the germline V gene. For the CDR3, the DNA is TGTGCCAGCAGCTTAGAGTTTGGACAGGGCGGAAACACCATATATTTT. Translation: CASSLEFGQGGNTIYF. The variable domain in full, completed from reference TRBV7-8 and TRBJ1-3, reads GAGVSQSPRYKVAKRGQDVALRCDPISGHVSLFWYQQALGQGPEFLTYFQNEAQLDKSGLPSDRFFAERPEGSVSTLKIQRTQQEDSAVYLCASSLEFGQGGNTIYFGEGSWLTVV.

The chain uses TRBV27 and TRBJ2-7, with 8 bases matching TRBD2. Trimming at V came to 4 bases and at J to 3 bases, leaving 5 bases not matched to a gene. The CDR3 runs to 14 residues. CDR1 and CDR2 from the germline V gene are MNHEY and SMNVEV (reference sequence). The CDR3 nucleotides read TGTGCCAGCAGTTATCGGGAGGGCCTCTACGAGCAGTACTTC. Protein: CASSYREGLYEQYF.

The table lists this clone with a count of one. The rearrangement joins TRBV7-2 to TRBJ2-1; 13 nucleotides line up with TRBD2. The CDR3 extends over 14 amino acids. V gave up 5 bases and J gave up 10 bases; unmatched junction bases: 5. CDR1 is SGHTA, CDR2 FQGNSA, per germline. Here the CDR3 reads CASSQGLAGVEQFF. The CDR3 nucleotides are TGTGCCAGCAGCCAAGGACTAGCGGGGGTGGAGCAGTTCTTC.

J is TRBJ1-4 and V is TRBV5-1, with unresolved D. CDR3 length equals 15 residues. Germline CDR1 is SGHRS and CDR2 is YFSETQ. The V end lost 3 bases, the J end lost 0 bases, and 9 bases lay between the germline ends. CDR3 nucleotide sequence: TGCGCCAGCAGCTACGGGAGATCAACTAATGAAAAACTGTTTTTT. Its translation is CASSYGRSTNEKLFF.

The chain links TRBV7-6 to TRBJ2-5, with 7 bases lining up with TRBD1. Germline-derived CDR1 and CDR2 are SGHVS and FNYEAQ. V shed 3 bases and J 5 bases; nucleotides not matched to a gene: 6. The CDR3 runs to 14 residues. In DNA, the CDR3 is TGTGCCAGCAGCTTCAGCAGGGGGACGGAGACCCAGTACTTC. Its translation is CASSFSRGTETQYF. The full variable domain, in which reference TRBV7-6 and TRBJ2-5 provide the parts outside the CDR3, is GAGVSQSPRYKVTKRGQDVALRCDPISGHVSLYWYRQALGQGPEFLTYFNYEAQQDKSGLPNDRFSAERPEGSISTLTIQRTEQRDSAMYRCASSFSRGTETQYFGPGTRLLVL.

As for this clone: The identical CDR3 is also encoded by other nucleotide sequences in the sample. The chain is built from TRBV9 and TRBJ2-2, with TRBD1 matching over 11 bases. The CDR3 is made up of 16 amino acids. V shed 0 bases, J shed 5 bases, and the junction held 3 bases outside the gene matches. Germline V gives CDR1 SGDLS, CDR2 YYNGEE. In DNA, the CDR3 is TGTGCCAGCAGCGTAGTAGGGACAGGGGGAACCGGGGAGCTGTTTTTT. Protein: CASSVVGTGGTGELFF.

The chain links TRBV5-5 to TRBJ2-5; tentatively, D is TRBD2 (6 bases). Germline lookup yields CDR1 SGHKS and CDR2 YYEKEE (reference sequence). The CDR3 contains 13 residues. Between the trimmed V and J ends, which lost 0 bases and 6 bases, there was a span of 9 bases. CDR3 sequence reads: CASSLGGGQTQYF. Written as DNA, the CDR3 is TGTGCCAGCAGCTTGGGGGGAGGTCAGACCCAGTACTTC. Complete variable domain (other parts from reference TRBV5-5 and TRBJ2-5): DAGVTQSPTHLIKTRGQQVTLRCSPISGHKSVSWYQQVLGQGPQFIFQYYEKEERGRGNFPDRFSARQFPNYSSELNVNALLLGDSALYLCASSLGGGQTQYFGPGTRLLVL.

The chain joins TRBV4-1 to TRBJ2-7; TRBD1 matches at 10 bases. J was trimmed by 4 bases and V by 0 bases; bases with no gene match: 3. The CDR3 covers 15 residues. Looked up from germline, CDR1 is MGHRA and CDR2 is YSYEKL. The CDR3 sequence is CASSQDDRGRYEQYF. In nucleotides, the CDR3 is TGCGCCAGCAGCCAAGATGACAGGGGGCGTTACGAGCAGTACTTC.

The chain uses TRBV7-5 and TRBJ2-7; TRBD2, the D gene given by the table, was not confirmed from the DNA. TRBV7-5 is a documented pseudogene. The CDR3 covers 16 residues. The CDR3 protein is CVRSLVPGLVNDEQYF. DNA of the CDR3: TGTGTCAGAAGCTTAGTCCCGGGACTGGTGAATGACGAGCAGTACTTC.

The rearrangement uses TRBV19 and TRBJ1-2, with 8 bases aligning to TRBD1. Germline V gene lookup returns CDR1 LNHDA and CDR2 SQIVND (reference sequence). The CDR3 is 17 amino acids. With 7 bases clipped from V and 4 bases from J, the junction kept 17 bases outside the gene matches. The CDR3 coding sequence is TGTGCCAGTACCGAAGGGCCCCCCAGGGGGCAGGCCTATGGCTACACCTTC. Residues: CASTEGPPRGQAYGYTF.

V is TRBV12-2 and J is TRBJ2-7; the D call of TRBD1 is as the table states it, not checked on the DNA. TRBV12-2 is assigned pseudogene status. The CDR3 has 14 residues. The CDR3 loop is CASRFPTGEYEQYF. Here the CDR3 DNA reads TGTGCAAGTCGCTTCCCTACAGGGGAGTACGAGCAGTACTTC.

The chain has TRBV14 and TRBJ2-2; 9 bases are a match to TRBD2. Germline V gene sequence: CDR1 SGHDN, CDR2 FVKESK. CDR3 length equals 14 residues. V lost 4 bases, J lost 4 bases, and 1 base stayed unmatched. CDR3 sequence (DNA): TGTGCCAGCAGCCGCGGGGGGGGCACCGGGGAGCTGTTTTTT. It encodes CASSRGGGTGELFF.

This clone was observed a single time. The rearrangement links TRBV6-6 to TRBJ1-5, with D tentatively TRBD1 (5 bases). Trimming took off 4 bases at V and 6 bases at J, with 19 bases between the two ends. Germline-derived CDR1 and CDR2 are MNHNY and SVGAGI (reference sequence). CDR3 length: 16 residues. The CDR3 DNA reads TGTGCCAGCAGTTTCGACGGGGGGTCTTTCGGTCAGCCCCAGCATTTT. It specifies CASSFDGGSFGQPQHF.

The rearrangement joins TRBV5-6 to TRBJ2-1; tentatively, D is TRBD1 (6 bases). The germline V gene has CDR1 SGHDT and CDR2 YYEEEE. CDR3 length: 13 residues. V was cut by 1 base and J by 10 bases, with 12 bases left in between. This CDR3 is CASSLLGGEEQFF. CDR3 nucleotides: TGTGCCAGCAGCTTGCTAGGGGGAGAAGAGCAGTTCTTC.

The genes are TRBV7-9 and TRBJ2-7; 9 bases line up with TRBD1. The CDR3 is 17 residues long. Germline V gives CDR1 SEHNR, CDR2 FQNEAQ (reference sequence). Germline trimming cut 1 base from V and 3 bases from J; bases unmatched to any gene: 10. The CDR3 spells CASSLVTGDRVRYEQYF. The CDR3 DNA follows: TGTGCCAGCAGCTTAGTTACCGGGGACAGGGTTCGCTACGAGCAGTACTTC.

The J gene is TRBJ1-3, the V gene TRBV6-1, with D possibly being TRBD1 (6 bases). The CDR3 extends over 17 amino acids. Germline V gene sequence: CDR1 MNHNS, CDR2 SASEGT. V was pared by 4 bases and J by 0 bases, with 16 bases between. The DNA for the CDR3 is TGTGCCAGCAGTGTCCGGACAGCTGCCCACTCTGGAAACACCATATATTTT. As protein: CASSVRTAAHSGNTIYF.

This chain joins TRBV7-9 and TRBJ1-3; D is perhaps TRBD1 (5 bases). V was pared by 2 bases and J by 2 bases, with 10 bases between. The CDR3 extends over 15 amino acids. Germline CDR1 reads SEHNR; CDR2 reads FQNEAQ (reference sequence). CDR3 residues: CASSLSQVAGNTIYF. The CDR3 DNA sequence: TGTGCCAGCAGCTTATCACAGGTAGCTGGAAACACCATATATTTT.

This clone was recorded only once. J is TRBJ2-7 and V is TRBV29-1, with 11 positions matching TRBD2. V shed 5 bases and J 6 bases; nucleotides not matched to a gene: 6. CDR1 is SQVTM, CDR2 ANQGSEA, per germline. The CDR3 sequence is 13 residues long. Here the CDR3 reads CSVTSGSSPEQYF. CDR3 DNA: TGCAGCGTTACTAGCGGGAGCTCTCCCGAGCAGTACTTC.